This T cell receptor beta chain appears in the sequencing data of a study of cytomegalovirus exposure and HLA in healthy donors (TCRdb year 2017). About the full investigation: An earlier analysis of 587 of the donors reported 250 to 300 Gb of sequence data and 117 million unique TCR beta sequences from some 180 million T cells. About 300 gigabases of sequencing data and 75 million to 85 million unique TCR sequences made up an early release that covered nearly 650 HLA-typed donors. All discovery cohort repertoires had been generated on a single sequencing platform. In the later analysis, no new phenotypic data were used to find candidate immune exposures; instead, reliance was placed on TCR beta sequences and their occurrence across donors. To predict cytomegalovirus infection status, the study combined high-throughput TCR immunosequencing, statistical association of individual TCRs with disease status, and machine learning. In a later analysis, previously published TCR beta repertoires from several hundred donors were re-analyzed and high-resolution HLA genotyping was added so that TCR occurrence patterns could be studied. Because of strong linkage in the cohort, roughly five DR-DQ haplotypes were treated as single units for association and clustering. A separate validation cohort of over a hundred different subjects was used in addition to the approximately 610-subject first cohort. Among the roughly 380 genotyped donors, around 81% belonged to the genetic ancestry cluster associated with self-reported Caucasian donors. Genome-wide SNP genotypes for about 55% of the roughly 670 donors were used in a later genetic analysis, which treated that subset as a discovery cohort. Across around 400 genotyped donors of the cohort, an average of approximately 220,000 unique TCR beta nucleotide sequences per donor were sequenced, and 15% to 20% of those sequences were non-productive. Class I and class II HLA loci were covered by the typing at four-digit resolution. Typing coverage varied by locus: 629-630 donors for A, B, C, DRB1 and DQB1; about 520 for DQA1; more than 600 for DPA1; 400 to 480 for DPB1. Alongside the repertoire data, information on donor age, sex, ethnicity and CMV serostatus was compiled. The T cell repertoires of 666 subjects were profiled by immunosequencing and related to cytomegalovirus serostatus. The study aimed to test whether signatures of past pathogen exposure could be identified by cataloging public T cell receptors. To decide whether each TCR beta V gene segment behaved as functional or pseudogenic, an earlier analysis of fewer than 750 of the donors relied on high-throughput TCR beta sequencing.

In total, fewer than 750 healthy bone marrow donors made up the cohort. All cohort members were sampled while nominally healthy, although unrecorded immune exposures were likely present. The donor tested CMV seronegative, placing the donor among the 350 to 400 seronegative members of the cohort. A peripheral blood sample was collected from each donor, and TCR beta sequencing was performed on peripheral blood mononuclear cells. The Qiagen DNeasy Blood Extraction Kit was used to extract genomic DNA from the blood cell samples. Summary of the overall study and its limitations: While some public TCRs were present in many individuals, most TCR sequences turned up only very rarely across donors. A later analysis associated 16,951 TCR beta sequences with specific HLA alleles at a false discovery rate of 0.05. The only immune exposure information available for the cohort was CMV serostatus. A later analysis found that most CMV-associated TCR beta chains appeared HLA-restricted, with HLA associations seemingly driven largely by CMV exposure. HLA typing was unavailable for some donors at each locus, so association tests used only the typed subset. The classifier was reported to diagnose cytomegalovirus status with high specificity and sensitivity in both the original cohort and the validation cohort. In the study, 150 to 200 TCR beta chains were listed as associated with cytomegalovirus. A cluster of highly shared sequence variants was judged likely to represent a technical artifact of the sequencing pipeline. Assigning TCR associations to individual alleles was difficult when HLA alleles, especially DR and DQ, strongly co-occurred. A further reported finding was that TCR beta sequences accurately predicted the HLA-A and HLA-B alleles for most subjects in the first cohort. In a later analysis, the rate of TCR association differed among HLA loci, with DRB1 alleles having the most associated TCRs and HLA-C alleles having the fewest. V-gene and J-gene trimming of TCR beta chains was associated with a missense DCLRE1C variant in a later genetic analysis, and the association was replicated in an independent cohort. A few of the identified cytomegalovirus-associated TCR beta chains were confirmed in vitro to be specific for cytomegalovirus antigens. Correlated functional status among segregating V segments might reflect linkage disequilibrium, but an unknown experimental factor could not be ruled out. The earlier analysis of 587 of the donors excluded approximately 17 rarely observed V segments, including chromosome 9 orphons, because counts were too low. According to a later analysis, parvovirus B19, influenza, CMV and Epstein-Barr virus appeared linked to several top co-occurrence clusters. A later analysis found that HLA-associated TCR beta chains were more clonally expanded and had lower generation probabilities than equally common non-associated chains. In an earlier analysis of some 500 of the donors, most TCR beta V segments appeared in productive rearrangements about 87% or about 30% of the time, broadly matching IMGT annotations. A later genetic analysis reported fewer N-insertions in productive TCRs among donors in an Asian-associated ancestry cluster than the roughly 700-donor mean. Presence/absence analyses assumed roughly uniform sequencing depth across donors, an assumption that may not hold. In this cohort, only TCR beta chains were sequenced, and detectable features were limited by the absence of alpha or paired-chain data. It was suggested by the authors that the approach could potentially be generalized to other disease states and immunological phenotypes.

Libraries came from the immunoSEQ multiplex PCR assay. For the multiplex PCR, a mixture combining 60 forward primers for TCR Vbeta segments and 13 reverse primers for TCR Jbeta segments was used. The CDR3 region of rearranged TCR beta genes was amplified from genomic DNA by a multiplex PCR assay. Amplified TCR beta libraries were sequenced as 87-base-pair reads on the Illumina HiSeq System. From the authors' description of their analysis: A later analysis counted about 82 million unique TCR beta chains across the 500 to 850 repertoires, and 10 million to 11 million of these chains were shared by at least two donors. A nearest-neighbor algorithm error-corrected the raw reads and collapsed the reads into unique sequences, merging closely related sequences to remove PCR and sequencing errors. Alignment of CDR3 sequences to IMGT reference sequences was used to assign V, D and J gene segments. Each retained sequence needed at least a six-nucleotide match to both a V gene segment and a J gene segment. Rearrangements were classified as productive when the CDR3 lacked stop codons and remained in frame with V and J, and all other rearrangements were classified as non-productive. CDR3 was defined according to IMGT convention as the region running from the second conserved V-encoded cysteine to the conserved J-encoded phenylalanine. Sequences without an unambiguous match to a single V gene segment were excluded from the earlier analysis of over 500 of the donors. In an earlier analysis of several hundred of the donors, V segments were called functional above 56.7% productive rearrangements and were called segregating when the between-donor standard deviation exceeded 5%. To diagnose cytomegalovirus status from the catalog of TCR beta chain sequences, a statistical classification framework was built. In a later analysis, TCR nucleotide sequences were compared against IMGT/GENE-DB human TR gene sequences so that V and J genes could be assigned. Using the TCRdist pipeline, a later analysis assigned CDR3 sequences along with most-parsimonious VDJ recombination scenarios. In a later analysis, every TCR beta chain was defined by the combination of its CDR3 amino acid sequence and its V-gene family, and reads without a unique V-gene family were dropped. In a later analysis, 450 to 600 highly shared, low-generation-probability nucleotide sequences were removed to address suspected cross-contamination and a sequencing artifact. For each public chain, a later analysis derived a clonal expansion index from normalized ranks of inferred template counts within each repertoire. In a later analysis, generation probabilities were computed using a VDJ recombination model fitted to out-of-frame rearrangements, and the results were checked against IGoR. In a later analysis, TCR-TCR, TCR-HLA and TCR-CMV co-occurrence was scored with hypergeometric tests, and a repertoire-size bias correction was applied to TCR pairs. In a later analysis, false discovery rates were estimated by permuting HLA or CMV assignments 20 times. A later analysis grouped co-occurring TCRs with DBSCAN, adding TCRdist sequence similarity when clustering within HLA-allele-positive subsets. Co-occurrence clustering excluded repertoires with fewer than 30,000 or more than 120,000 public chains, plus five with anomalous nucleotide sharing. TCRdb took over this immuneACCESS table, retaining in-frame rearrangements with V and J assigned. Such tables are incomplete; in checked studies, under half of the missing clones stem from an unresolved V gene, and the remainder is unexplained. The DNA gave D and trimming, while V, J and clone size come from that table. This sample lists about 110,000 clones; around 77% were detected once. Roughly 4.2% of the sample is held by the ten biggest clonotypes.

About this clone: Its binding antigen is unknown. Base qualities are not provided; no much larger clone lies one nucleotide away.

The sequenced sample was PBMCs. The origin of this receptor is a male donor in good health and CMV-seronegative.

The CDR3 reads CASSVTSTDTQYF. The nucleotides are TGTGCCAGCAGCGTGACTAGTACAGATACGCAGTATTTT. The V and J genes are TRBV9 and TRBJ2-3, with TRBD2 as a weak D call on 6 bases. Sequences SGDLS (CDR1) and YYNGEE (CDR2) are obtained from the germline V gene. The CDR3 runs 13 amino acids, cysteine and phenylalanine included. The kept DNA is CDR3 alone, 39 bases in frame from the first base. V and J are truncated by 2 bases and 3 bases respectively, leaving an intervening sequence of 7 bases.